This T cell receptor (beta chain) was observed in a study of blood T cell repertoires in COVID-19. V was shortened by 4 bases and J by 5 bases, with 12 bases between the two germline ends. The CDR3 consists of 13 residues. Germline V gives CDR1 SGHTA, CDR2 FQGNSA. Only in-frame clones appear in the TCRdb table, and some are missing; sequencing was by immunoSEQ multiplex PCR. This sample yields tens of thousands of clones, of which 85% to 90% are seen a single time; nearly 5% belongs to the top ten. Sequencing used peripheral blood. This TCR derives from a woman of 80 years or more with acute or convalescent COVID-19. The chain is built from TRBV7-2 and TRBJ2-7; D is possibly TRBD1 (6 bases). CDR3 protein: CASSSRPGDEQYF. DNA for the CDR3: TGTGCCAGCAGCTCAAGACCAGGGGACGAGCAGTACTTC.